This T cell receptor (beta chain) was sequenced during a study of cytomegalovirus exposure and HLA in healthy donors. Study as a whole: Caucasian-associated ancestry cluster membership applied to around 76% of a few hundred genotyped donors. Points from the study as a whole: A later analysis linked some 17,000 TCR beta sequences to HLA alleles at 0.05 false discovery rate.

As regards this clone: The antigen remains undetermined.

PCR amplification relied on 60 Vbeta primers (plus 13 Jbeta primers). TCRdb keeps only in-frame clones here, not all; method: immunoSEQ multiplex PCR. The sample includes roughly 230,000 clones, around 90% seen only once; the top ten take approximately 1.5%. Germline V gene sequence: CDR1 MNHNS, CDR2 SASEGT. The ends lost 8 bases at V and 11 bases at J; junction bases unmatched: 16. The CDR3 loop spans 14 amino acids. The sequencing input was PBMCs. This clonotype was obtained from a girl under 10 years old in good health and CMV-seronegative. The chain recombines TRBV6-1 with TRBJ1-1; 8 positions agree with TRBD1. CDR3 residues: CASGGGVSGGLAFF. The CDR3 DNA reads TGTGCCAGCGGTGGAGGTGTGTCAGGGGGCCTCGCTTTCTTT.